The present T cell receptor beta chain was sequenced within a study of T-cell memory formation after mild COVID-19. Study background: TCR clustering was largely donor specific.

Regarding this clonotype: The target antigen is unknown.

Study results and limitations: Clonal second-wave expansions that peaked on day 37 had unconfirmed SARS-CoV-2 specificity.

TCRdb reanalysed the 5' RACE reads using MiXCR and keeps one entry per CDR3 protein. The sample has roughly 190,000 distinct CDR3 sequences, 15% to 20% seen once. The germline gives CDR1 SGHRS, CDR2 YFSETQ. This CDR3 has 12 residues. Trimming removed 1 base from V and 6 bases from J, with 7 bases in between. Input material: PBMCs or a T cell subset sorted from them (not recorded which). The TCR sequence derives from an adult woman who had mild COVID-19 (a few samples of this study predate the infection). Cell type and time point are not known. V and J are TRBV5-1 and TRBJ1-2; D gene ambiguous. The CDR3 sequence: CASSLLRDGYTF. The CDR3 nucleotides are TGCGCCAGCAGCTTGTTAAGGGATGGCTACACCTTC.